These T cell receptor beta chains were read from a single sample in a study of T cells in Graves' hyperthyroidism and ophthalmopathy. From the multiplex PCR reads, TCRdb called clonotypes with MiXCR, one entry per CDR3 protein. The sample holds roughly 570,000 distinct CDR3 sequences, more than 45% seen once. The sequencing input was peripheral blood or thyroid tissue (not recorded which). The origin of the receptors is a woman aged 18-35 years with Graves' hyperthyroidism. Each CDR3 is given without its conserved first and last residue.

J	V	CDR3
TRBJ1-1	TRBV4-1	ASSHRGTRKIGTEAF
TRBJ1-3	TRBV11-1	ASSRGQGYMNTIY
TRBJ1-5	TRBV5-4	ASSFRRNSNQPQH
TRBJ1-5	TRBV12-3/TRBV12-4	ASSPTGYSNQPQH
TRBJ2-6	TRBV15	ATSIPGQGKAGANVLT
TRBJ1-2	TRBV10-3	AISESWDRGAYGYT
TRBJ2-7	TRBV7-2	ANSPLPGNEQY
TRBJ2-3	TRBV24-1	ATSDFGGTTHTQY
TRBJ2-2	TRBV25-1	ASKGGLAGGGNTGELF
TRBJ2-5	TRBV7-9	ASSAVLAQGETQY
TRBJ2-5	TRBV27	ASSGLADKETQY
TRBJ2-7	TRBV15	ATSSYRGNTYEQY
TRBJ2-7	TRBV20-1	SARDDTSGYEQY
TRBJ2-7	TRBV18	ASSPPSRGRGEQY
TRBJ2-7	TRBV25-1	ASSEYRGQGYEQY
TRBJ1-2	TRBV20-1	SAIRPAGGYT
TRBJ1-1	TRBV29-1	SSTGTVDTEAF
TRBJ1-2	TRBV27	ASSFGGPIYGYT
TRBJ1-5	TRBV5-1	ASSVSGSPSNQPQH
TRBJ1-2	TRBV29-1	SVFTEGTYT
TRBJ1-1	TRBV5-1	ASSINRGLNTEAF
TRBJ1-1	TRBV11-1	ASGLVGTEGTEAF
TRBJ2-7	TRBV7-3	ASSLTQGEQY
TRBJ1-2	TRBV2	ASKSGAYYGYT
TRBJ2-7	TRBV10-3	AIRDRVGSYEQY
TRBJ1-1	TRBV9	ASSEESGEAF
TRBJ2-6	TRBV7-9	ASSLGPSISGANVLT
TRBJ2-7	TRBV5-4	ASSLAVSGSYEQY
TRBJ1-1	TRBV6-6	ASSYSRVNTEAF
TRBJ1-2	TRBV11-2	ASSVRGGANYGYT
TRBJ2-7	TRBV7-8	ASSASSGHGAYEQY
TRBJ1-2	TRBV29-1	SQGQGEGYT
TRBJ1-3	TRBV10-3	AVGLGGNTIY
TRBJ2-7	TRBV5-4	ASSWEQRGEQY
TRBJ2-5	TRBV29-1	SVERPGRGETQY
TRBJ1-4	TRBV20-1	SARYGIRGEKLF
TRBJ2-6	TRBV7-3	ASSLTRNSLYGYTFSGANVLT
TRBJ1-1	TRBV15	ATRHGIGNTEAF
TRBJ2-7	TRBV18	ASSPPSGTGEQY
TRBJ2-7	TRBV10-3	AISDYSGRNSYEQY
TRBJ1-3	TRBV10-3	AISDGFLGFSGNTIY
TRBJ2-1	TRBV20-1	SARVNTGLAGENEQF
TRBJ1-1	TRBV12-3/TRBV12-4	ASNRDRGTAF
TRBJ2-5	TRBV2	ASSETSGRKTQY
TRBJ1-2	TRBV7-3	ASSLQGGTGVPNGYT
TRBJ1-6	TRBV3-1	ASSQEPREGSPLH
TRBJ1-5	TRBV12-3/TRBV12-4	ASSPETGAQPQH
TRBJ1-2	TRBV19	ASSIPGTHGYT
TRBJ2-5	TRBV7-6	ASSKFTGADRQETQY
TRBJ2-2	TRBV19	ASGKVFRNTGELF